Listed below are T cell receptor beta chains from one sample, sequenced in a study of blood T cell repertoires in COVID-19. TCRdb keeps only in-frame clones here, not all; method: immunoSEQ multiplex PCR. The data contain hundreds of thousands of clones, over 85% of them singletons. What was sequenced was PBMCs or T cells enriched from blood (not recorded which). These receptors all come from a man in his sixties who had recovered from COVID-19. Each CDR3 is given with its conserved first and last residue. Each record gives: D gene, CDR3 length, clone size, V gene, J gene, CDR3 protein, CDR3 DNA. The D gene is left open where the match is weak. Expanded clones are given a class, and other clones once, few, many or no size at all.

D gene: TRBD2; CDR3 length: 15; clone size: .; V gene: TRBV5-4; J gene: TRBJ2-3; CDR3 protein: CASSQSGGALDTQYF; CDR3 DNA: TGTGCCAGCAGCCAAAGCGGGGGGGCGTTAGATACGCAGTATTTT
D gene: .; CDR3 length: 16; clone size: .; V gene: TRBV9; J gene: TRBJ2-2; CDR3 protein: CASSVSFGTNTGELFF; CDR3 DNA: TGTGCCAGCAGCGTCAGTTTCGGGACGAACACCGGGGAGCTGTTTTTT
D gene: .; CDR3 length: 14; clone size: .; V gene: TRBV6-5; J gene: TRBJ1-5; CDR3 protein: CASSYSAGNQPQHF; CDR3 DNA: TGTGCCAGCAGTTACTCCGCGGGCAATCAGCCCCAGCATTTT
D gene: TRBD2; CDR3 length: 16; clone size: .; V gene: TRBV4-1; J gene: TRBJ2-3; CDR3 protein: CASSQFLAGNTDSQYF; CDR3 DNA: TGCGCCAGCAGCCAGTTTTTAGCGGGGAACACAGATTCGCAGTATTTT
D gene: TRBD2; CDR3 length: 13; clone size: .; V gene: TRBV6-1; J gene: TRBJ2-1; CDR3 protein: CASSEIRRGGGFF; CDR3 DNA: TGTGCCAGCAGTGAAATTCGGCGCGGGGGGGGGTTCTTC
D gene: .; CDR3 length: 13; clone size: .; V gene: TRBV6-5; J gene: TRBJ1-1; CDR3 protein: CASSRHPNTEAFF; CDR3 DNA: TGTGCCAGCAGCAGACACCCTAACACTGAAGCTTTCTTT
D gene: .; CDR3 length: 14; clone size: .; V gene: TRBV29-1; J gene: TRBJ2-3; CDR3 protein: CSARQGRFPDTQYF; CDR3 DNA: TGCAGCGCCCGGCAGGGGCGATTCCCAGATACGCAGTATTTT
D gene: TRBD1; CDR3 length: 16; clone size: .; V gene: TRBV6-1; J gene: TRBJ1-3; CDR3 protein: CASSAGQGNSGNTIYF; CDR3 DNA: TGTGCCAGCAGTGCGGGACAGGGTAACTCTGGAAACACCATATATTTT
D gene: TRBD2; CDR3 length: 15; clone size: .; V gene: TRBV5-1; J gene: TRBJ2-7; CDR3 protein: CASGRGLAGAHEQYF; CDR3 DNA: TGCGCCAGCGGTCGCGGACTAGCGGGAGCCCACGAGCAGTACTTC
D gene: .; CDR3 length: 16; clone size: .; V gene: TRBV30; J gene: TRBJ2-7; CDR3 protein: CAWSQYGQGGSYEQYF; CDR3 DNA: TGTGCCTGGAGCCAGTACGGGCAGGGGGGATCCTACGAGCAGTACTTC
D gene: .; CDR3 length: 13; clone size: .; V gene: TRBV12-3/TRBV12-4; J gene: TRBJ1-2; CDR3 protein: CASSTGLDYGYTF; CDR3 DNA: TGTGCCAGCAGTACAGGTCTGGACTATGGCTACACCTTC
D gene: .; CDR3 length: 15; clone size: .; V gene: TRBV27; J gene: TRBJ1-3; CDR3 protein: CASSLGAASGNTIYF; CDR3 DNA: TGTGCCAGCAGTTTAGGGGCAGCCTCTGGAAACACCATATATTTT
D gene: .; CDR3 length: 16; clone size: .; V gene: TRBV3-1/TRBV3-2; J gene: TRBJ1-1; CDR3 protein: CASSQAGPGVGTEAFF; CDR3 DNA: TGTGCCAGCAGCCAAGCGGGGCCGGGGGTCGGCACTGAAGCTTTCTTT
D gene: TRBD1; CDR3 length: 15; clone size: .; V gene: TRBV5-1; J gene: TRBJ1-2; CDR3 protein: CASNRWGQGIHGYTF; CDR3 DNA: TGCGCCAGCAACCGCTGGGGACAGGGGATTCATGGCTACACCTTC
D gene: TRBD2; CDR3 length: 16; clone size: .; V gene: TRBV16; J gene: TRBJ2-1; CDR3 protein: CASSQPSGGIYNEQFF; CDR3 DNA: TGTGCCAGCAGCCAACCTAGCGGGGGGATATACAATGAGCAGTTCTTC
D gene: .; CDR3 length: 15; clone size: .; V gene: TRBV9; J gene: TRBJ2-5; CDR3 protein: CASSVSTGRQETQYF; CDR3 DNA: TGTGCCAGCAGCGTAAGCACAGGGCGCCAAGAGACCCAGTACTTC
D gene: TRBD1; CDR3 length: 14; clone size: .; V gene: TRBV4-2; J gene: TRBJ1-4; CDR3 protein: CASSLQGKGEKLFF; CDR3 DNA: TGTGCCAGCAGCTTACAGGGGAAAGGGGAAAAACTGTTTTTT
D gene: .; CDR3 length: 15; clone size: once; V gene: TRBV5-4; J gene: TRBJ2-5; CDR3 protein: CASSLVRGQIETQYF; CDR3 DNA: TGTGCCAGCAGCTTGGTTCGGGGACAAATAGAGACCCAGTACTTC
D gene: .; CDR3 length: 13; clone size: .; V gene: TRBV19; J gene: TRBJ1-5; CDR3 protein: CASSTGFRQPQHF; CDR3 DNA: TGTGCCTCATCGACGGGTTTTCGACAGCCCCAGCATTTT
D gene: .; CDR3 length: 15; clone size: .; V gene: TRBV27; J gene: TRBJ1-5; CDR3 protein: CASSLGGPSNQPQHF; CDR3 DNA: TGTGCCAGCAGTTTGGGGGGACCCTCAAATCAGCCCCAGCATTTT
D gene: TRBD1; CDR3 length: 15; clone size: .; V gene: TRBV9; J gene: TRBJ1-1; CDR3 protein: CASSVEDRRNTEAFF; CDR3 DNA: TGTGCCAGCAGCGTAGAGGACAGGAGGAACACTGAAGCTTTCTTT
D gene: .; CDR3 length: 15; clone size: .; V gene: TRBV6-6; J gene: TRBJ1-2; CDR3 protein: CASSYSSGAGYGYTF; CDR3 DNA: TGTGCCAGCAGTTACTCGTCAGGGGCAGGCTATGGCTACACCTTC
D gene: TRBD2; CDR3 length: 14; clone size: once; V gene: TRBV13; J gene: TRBJ2-7; CDR3 protein: CASSSRGSYGEQYF; CDR3 DNA: TGTGCCAGCAGCTCGCGGGGGTCCTACGGTGAGCAGTACTTC
D gene: TRBD1; CDR3 length: 16; clone size: .; V gene: TRBV14; J gene: TRBJ1-1; CDR3 protein: CASSPRGQGFGTEAFF; CDR3 DNA: TGTGCCAGCAGCCCTAGGGGGCAGGGGTTTGGTACTGAAGCTTTCTTT
D gene: .; CDR3 length: 15; clone size: .; V gene: TRBV6-5; J gene: TRBJ2-7; CDR3 protein: CASSYPADRTYEQYF; CDR3 DNA: TGTGCCAGCAGTTACCCCGCGGACAGAACCTACGAGCAGTACTTC
D gene: TRBD1; CDR3 length: 16; clone size: .; V gene: TRBV29-1; J gene: TRBJ2-5; CDR3 protein: CSLTGVRGRLGETQYF; CDR3 DNA: TGCAGCCTGACCGGGGTGAGGGGGCGCTTGGGGGAGACCCAGTACTTC
D gene: TRBD2; CDR3 length: 16; clone size: .; V gene: TRBV24-1; J gene: TRBJ2-2; CDR3 protein: CATSESSGSKTGELFF; CDR3 DNA: TGTGCCACCAGTGAATCTAGCGGGAGTAAGACCGGGGAGCTGTTTTTT
D gene: .; CDR3 length: 13; clone size: .; V gene: TRBV6-5; J gene: TRBJ1-2; CDR3 protein: CASRWDKSAGYTF; CDR3 DNA: TGTGCCAGCAGATGGGACAAATCTGCTGGCTACACCTTC
D gene: .; CDR3 length: 13; clone size: .; V gene: TRBV18; J gene: TRBJ1-2; CDR3 protein: CASSSDLNYGYTF; CDR3 DNA: TGTGCCAGCTCAAGCGACCTAAACTATGGCTACACCTTC
D gene: TRBD2; CDR3 length: 15; clone size: few; V gene: TRBV7-2; J gene: TRBJ2-7; CDR3 protein: CASSYPGLAADEQYF; CDR3 DNA: TGTGCCAGCAGCTATCCGGGACTAGCGGCCGACGAGCAGTACTTC
D gene: .; CDR3 length: 15; clone size: .; V gene: TRBV7-6; J gene: TRBJ1-2; CDR3 protein: CASSDKPRGKYGYTF; CDR3 DNA: TGTGCCAGCAGCGATAAACCTCGCGGCAAGTATGGCTACACCTTC
D gene: .; CDR3 length: 13; clone size: .; V gene: TRBV30; J gene: TRBJ2-1; CDR3 protein: CAWSGAGFWEQFF; CDR3 DNA: TGTGCCTGGAGTGGCGCGGGGTTTTGGGAGCAGTTCTTC
D gene: .; CDR3 length: 15; clone size: .; V gene: TRBV2; J gene: TRBJ1-5; CDR3 protein: CASSEGGGSNQPQHF; CDR3 DNA: TGTGCCAGCAGTGAGGGAGGTGGAAGCAATCAGCCCCAGCATTTT
D gene: .; CDR3 length: 15; clone size: once; V gene: TRBV2; J gene: TRBJ2-3; CDR3 protein: CASSRQLQGTDTQYF; CDR3 DNA: TGTGCCAGCAGCAGGCAGCTCCAGGGGACAGATACGCAGTATTTT
D gene: .; CDR3 length: 11; clone size: .; V gene: TRBV29-1; J gene: TRBJ1-2; CDR3 protein: CSVLTGYGYTF; CDR3 DNA: TGCAGCGTCCTTACAGGGTATGGCTACACCTTC
D gene: TRBD2; CDR3 length: 15; clone size: .; V gene: TRBV24-1; J gene: TRBJ2-1; CDR3 protein: CATSETSGTYNEQFF; CDR3 DNA: TGTGCCACCAGTGAGACTAGCGGGACTTACAATGAGCAGTTCTTC
D gene: TRBD1; CDR3 length: 13; clone size: .; V gene: TRBV5-1; J gene: TRBJ1-1; CDR3 protein: CASSSSGTGTAFF; CDR3 DNA: TGCGCCAGCAGCTCGTCCGGGACAGGGACGGCTTTCTTT
D gene: .; CDR3 length: 14; clone size: once; V gene: TRBV7-9; J gene: TRBJ2-1; CDR3 protein: CASSYGSPNNEQFF; CDR3 DNA: TGTGCCAGCAGCTACGGTAGCCCCAACAATGAGCAGTTCTTC
D gene: TRBD1; CDR3 length: 14; clone size: .; V gene: TRBV5-6; J gene: TRBJ1-1; CDR3 protein: CASSRDRVYTEAFF; CDR3 DNA: TGTGCCAGCAGCCGGGACAGGGTTTACACTGAAGCTTTCTTT
D gene: .; CDR3 length: 17; clone size: .; V gene: TRBV7-9; J gene: TRBJ2-5; CDR3 protein: CASSSIGLGGRGETQYF; CDR3 DNA: TGTGCCAGCAGCTCAATCGGGCTTGGGGGCCGGGGAGAGACCCAGTACTTC
D gene: TRBD1; CDR3 length: 17; clone size: once; V gene: TRBV28; J gene: TRBJ1-2; CDR3 protein: CASTDGTASAPYYGYTF; CDR3 DNA: TGTGCCAGCACCGATGGGACAGCCAGCGCCCCTTACTATGGCTACACCTTC